Shown below are 10 T cell receptor beta chains from a single sample sequenced in a study of response to subunit inactivated influenza vaccine (dated by TCRdb to 2017 to 2018). Library generation was performed with RT-PCR. The instrument given in TCRdb is Illumina HiSeq 2500. TCRdb trimmed public reads at Q25 via fastp, called clones via MiXCR and kept in-frame beta chains. Identical CDR3 protein sequences are pooled into one entry, listed with their most common genes and DNA. The sample contains hundreds of thousands of distinct CDR3 sequences, 15% to 19% of them found a single time. The ten most abundant clones make up under 14% of the sample. The sample was PBMCs from blood, taken approximately 12 days after vaccination. These receptors all come from a man in his fifties or sixties who received an inactivated influenza vaccine. Donor details come from another sample of the same person, matched by shared clones.

This clonotype was observed many times. The V gene is TRBV30, the J gene TRBJ2-1, with D possibly matching TRBD2 (5 bases). Germline V CDR1 and CDR2: GTSNPN, SVGIG (reference sequence). The V end was cut by 0 bases, the J end by 8 bases, with 14 bases between. There are 14 residues in the CDR3. CDR3: CAWSVLGLADEQFF. The CDR3 DNA follows: TGTGCCTGGAGTGTGCTTGGGCTAGCCGATGAGCAGTTCTTC.

The rearrangement uses TRBV7-2 and TRBJ2-1; possibly TRBD2 for D (6 bases). The germline V and J ends were trimmed by 2 bases and 8 bases, with 13 bases remaining between them. The CDR3 contains 14 residues. Germline values: CDR1 SGHTA, CDR2 FQGNSA. The CDR3: CASSLLAPGDEQFF. CDR3 in DNA: TGTGCCAGCAGCTTATTGGCGCCGGGGGATGAGCAGTTCTTC. Filled out from reference TRBV7-2 and TRBJ2-1, the complete variable domain reads GAGVSQSPSNKVTEKGKDVELRCDPISGHTALYWYRQSLGQGLEFLIYFQGNSAPDKSGLPSDRFSAERTGGSVSTLTIQRTQQEDSAVYLCASSLLAPGDEQFFGPGTRLTVL.

The J gene is TRBJ2-5, the V gene TRBV7-8, with D possibly being TRBD2 (5 bases). V lost 5 bases and J lost 4, with 14 bases in between. The germline V gene encodes CDR1 SGHVS and CDR2 FQNEAQ. There are 14 residues in the CDR3. CDR3 nucleotide sequence: TGTGCCAGCAGCCCATCGAGAGGGTTAGAGACCCAGTACTTC. It translates to CASSPSRGLETQYF.

This clonotype was picked up many times. CDR3 sequence: CASSSLGGYTF. As DNA, the CDR3 is TGTGCCAGCAGCTCCTTGGGTGGCTACACCTTC. The chain carries TRBV28 and TRBJ1-2; D not certain. There are 11 residues in the CDR3. Trimming pared 6 bases from V and 7 bases from J, leaving 9 bases between. Germline lookup yields CDR1 MDHEN and CDR2 SYDVKM.

This clonotype has a handful of counts. The chain uses TRBV12-3 or TRBV12-4 and TRBJ2-1; D ambiguous. V was pared by 8 bases and J by 9 bases, with 14 bases between. The CDR3 has 12 amino acids. The CDR3 reads CASLLAGTEQFF. Written as DNA, the CDR3 is TGTGCCAGCCTTTTAGCTGGCACTGAGCAGTTCTTC.

The genes are TRBV20-1 and TRBJ2-1, with 10 positions matching TRBD1. Per the germline V gene, CDR1 is DFQATT and CDR2 is SNEGSKA (reference sequence). This CDR3 has 15 residues. Unmatched junction bases numbered 9, after V lost 6 bases and J lost 4 bases. The DNA of the CDR3 is TGCAGTGCCTATACGCCGGGACAGGGGTACAATGAGCAGTTCTTC. This codes for CSAYTPGQGYNEQFF.

The CDR3 region is CSARDTSGGSYNEQFF. The CDR3 nucleotides read TGCAGTGCTAGAGATACCAGCGGAGGCTCCTACAATGAGCAGTTCTTC. V and J are TRBV20-1 and TRBJ2-1; tentative D call: TRBD2 (5 bases). CDR1 is DFQATT, CDR2 SNEGSKA, per germline (reference sequence). This CDR3 comprises 16 residues. V was clipped by 0 bases and J by 0 bases, with 12 bases between them.

The CDR3 region has the DNA TGCAGCGTTGAAGATCGCCCACCGGGACACCCCGCAGATACGCAGTATTTT. Its protein is CSVEDRPPGHPADTQYF. The genes are TRBV29-1 and TRBJ2-3, with a possible D match to TRBD1 (6 bases). The germline V gene encodes CDR1 SQVTM and CDR2 ANQGSEA. The V gene lost 0 bases and the J gene lost 4 bases, with 20 bases spanning the gap. The CDR3 loop spans 17 amino acids.

The CDR3 DNA follows: TGTGCCAGCAGCTTGGTGGAGACCCCGGGCAATCAGCCCCAGCATTTT. Translated: CASSLVETPGNQPQHF. This chain links TRBV7-2 with TRBJ1-5; no firm D call. The germline V gene has CDR1 SGHTA and CDR2 FQGNSA. V gave up 3 bases and J gave up 2 bases, with 14 bases separating them. The CDR3 runs 16 residues.

This clonotype was counted between two and nine times. V gene TRBV12-3 or TRBV12-4 combines with J gene TRBJ1-5, with D perhaps matching TRBD1 (6 bases). V dropped 7 bases and J dropped 4 bases, with 11 bases sitting between them. This CDR3 comprises 13 residues. For the CDR3, the DNA is TGTGCCAGCACCGGGGGGGCGAATCAGCCCCAGCATTTT. Its protein product is CASTGGANQPQHF.